This TCR beta chain was identified during a study of tumor-infiltrating lymphocytes in glioblastoma multiforme (dated by TCRdb to the late 2010s). Regarding the research as a whole: Whether intratumoral genomic heterogeneity fosters TIL diversity was tested through joint investigation of somatic mutations, TIL diversity and immune response activity.

This clonotype was recorded only once. Its target antigen remains unknown. Within one base of it there is no much larger clone, and no base qualities were kept. One read alone is a weak basis. Broader findings and caveats from the paper: The authors noted that sorting T cells into functional subsets, which was not done in this study, would be a future improvement. RNA-based TCR sequencing may distort clone frequencies because T cells carry unequal numbers of TCR transcripts. Only one glioblastoma patient was included in the TCR and somatic mutation analysis, limiting generalizability.

TCRB libraries were built from RNA via three nested multiplex PCR rounds using a modified ARM-PCR protocol with multiple V-beta primers and a C-beta primer. ProtoScript II Reverse Transcriptase and a C-beta primer were used to synthesize TCRB-specific cDNA from 0.4 to 0.65 ug total RNA. For the TCRB libraries, no unique molecular identifiers were described. In the third PCR, barcodes and adapters were added over 25 cycles using Deep VentR (exo-) polymerase, and bands of 250-500 bp were then gel purified. TCRB libraries were sequenced with 250 bp paired-end reads on an Illumina HiSeq 2500. Regarding the original processing steps: Reads were cleaned with Trimmomatic, merged with FLASH, assigned V, D and J segments with MiGEC, and analyzed with VDJtools. Repertoire diversity was measured using the Shannon-Wiener diversity index, which was calculated with VDJtools. TCRdb's own reprocessing of the public reads used fastp at Q25 and MiXCR and kept productive beta chains. CDR3 protein duplicates are merged, each entry listing the most common genes and DNA. TCRdb's processing, not the authors', yielded these V and J calls. The sample table lists about 15,000 distinct CDR3 sequences, 65% to 85% of them with a count of one. The ten most abundant clones make up approximately 40% of the sample.

For each of the approximately eleven tumor samples, the AllPrep DNA/RNA mini kit was used to purify genomic DNA and total RNA simultaneously. Every RNA sample had an RNA integrity number above 6.5 and an OD 260/280 ratio above 1.9. Reading the germline V gene (reference sequence) gives CDR1 DFQATT and CDR2 SNEGSKA. There are 15 amino acids in the CDR3, from cysteine to phenylalanine inclusive. Only the CDR3 DNA stays, 45 bases, in frame from base 1. The clonotype originates from a male donor with glioblastoma. This sequence uses TRBV20-1 and TRBJ2-7; 12 bases in the junction line up with TRBD2. Sequenced: brain tumor tissue. The CDR3 reads as follows: CSAGGLAGGLYEQYF. The nucleotides read TGCAGCGCTGGAGGGCTAGCGGGAGGGTTGTATGAGCAGTACTTC.